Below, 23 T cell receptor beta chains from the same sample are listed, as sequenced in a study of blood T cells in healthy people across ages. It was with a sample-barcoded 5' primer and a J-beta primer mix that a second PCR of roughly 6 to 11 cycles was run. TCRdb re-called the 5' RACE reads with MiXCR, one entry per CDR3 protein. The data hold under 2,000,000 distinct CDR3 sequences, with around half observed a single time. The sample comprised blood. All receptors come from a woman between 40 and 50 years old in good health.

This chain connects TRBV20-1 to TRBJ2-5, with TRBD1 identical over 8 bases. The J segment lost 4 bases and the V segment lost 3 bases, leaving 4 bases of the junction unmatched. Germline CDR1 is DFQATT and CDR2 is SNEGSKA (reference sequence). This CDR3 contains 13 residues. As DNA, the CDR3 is TGCAGTGCTAGGCTCACAGGGGGAGAGACCCAGTACTTC. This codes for CSARLTGGETQYF.

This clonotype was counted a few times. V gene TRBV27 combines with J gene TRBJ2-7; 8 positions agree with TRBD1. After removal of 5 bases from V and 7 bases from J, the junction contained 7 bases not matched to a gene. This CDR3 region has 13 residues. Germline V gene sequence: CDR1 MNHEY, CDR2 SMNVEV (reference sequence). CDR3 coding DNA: TGTGCCAGCAGTGTAAGGACAGGGCGAGAGCAGTACTTC. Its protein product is CASSVRTGREQYF.

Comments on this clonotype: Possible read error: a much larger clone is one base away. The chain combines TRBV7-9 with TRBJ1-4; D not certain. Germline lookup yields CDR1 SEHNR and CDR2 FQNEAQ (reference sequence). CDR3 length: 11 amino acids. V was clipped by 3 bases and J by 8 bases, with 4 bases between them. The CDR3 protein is CASSFKEKLFF. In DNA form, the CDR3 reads TGTGCCAGCAGCTTCAAAGAAAAACTGTTTTTT.

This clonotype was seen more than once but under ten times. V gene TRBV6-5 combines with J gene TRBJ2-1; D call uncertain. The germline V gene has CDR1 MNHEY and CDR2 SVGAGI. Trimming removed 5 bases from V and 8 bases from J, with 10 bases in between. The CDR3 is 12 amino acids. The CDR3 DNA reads TGTGCCAGCAGTAACGTAGCACATGAGCAGTTCTTC. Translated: CASSNVAHEQFF.

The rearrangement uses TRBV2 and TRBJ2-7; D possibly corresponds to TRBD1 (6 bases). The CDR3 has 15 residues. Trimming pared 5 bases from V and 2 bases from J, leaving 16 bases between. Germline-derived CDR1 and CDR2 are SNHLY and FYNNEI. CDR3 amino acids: CASSLTPTGPYEQYF. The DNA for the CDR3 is TGTGCCAGCAGTCTGACGCCGACAGGTCCCTACGAGCAGTACTTC.

CDR3 nucleotide sequence: TGCAGTGCTAGGATTAGCGGGGGGAACTACGAGCAGTACTTC. It translates to CSARISGGNYEQYF. V usage is TRBV20-1 and J usage is TRBJ2-7; 10 bases are a match to TRBD2. The ends lost 3 bases at V and 3 bases at J; junction bases unmatched: 5. This CDR3 spans 14 amino acids. From germline, CDR1 is DFQATT and CDR2 SNEGSKA (reference sequence).

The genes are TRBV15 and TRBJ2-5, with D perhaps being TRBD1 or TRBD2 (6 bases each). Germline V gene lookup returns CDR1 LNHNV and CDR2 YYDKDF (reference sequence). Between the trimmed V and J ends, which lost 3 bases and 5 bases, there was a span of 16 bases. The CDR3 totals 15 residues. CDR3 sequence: CATSSARGPHETQYF. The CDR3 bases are TGTGCCACCAGCAGTGCCCGGGGGCCGCATGAGACCCAGTACTTC.

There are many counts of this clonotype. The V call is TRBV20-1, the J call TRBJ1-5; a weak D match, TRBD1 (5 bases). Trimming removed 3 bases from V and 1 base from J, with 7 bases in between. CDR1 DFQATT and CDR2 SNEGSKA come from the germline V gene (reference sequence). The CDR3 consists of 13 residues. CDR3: CSASRDSNQPQHF. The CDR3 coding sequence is TGCAGTGCTAGCCGGGACAGCAATCAGCCCCAGCATTTT.

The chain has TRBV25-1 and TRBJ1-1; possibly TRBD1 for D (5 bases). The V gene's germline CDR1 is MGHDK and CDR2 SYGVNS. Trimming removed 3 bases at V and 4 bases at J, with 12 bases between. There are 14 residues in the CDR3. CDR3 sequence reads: CASSDRWGGTEAFF. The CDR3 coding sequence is TGTGCCAGCAGTGACAGGTGGGGGGGCACTGAAGCTTTCTTT. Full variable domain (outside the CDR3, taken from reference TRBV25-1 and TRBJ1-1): EADIYQTPRYLVIGTGKKITLECSQTMGHDKMYWYQQDPGMELHLIHYSYGVNSTEKGDLSSESTVSRIRTEHFPLTLESARPSHTSQYLCASSDRWGGTEAFFGQGTRLTVV.

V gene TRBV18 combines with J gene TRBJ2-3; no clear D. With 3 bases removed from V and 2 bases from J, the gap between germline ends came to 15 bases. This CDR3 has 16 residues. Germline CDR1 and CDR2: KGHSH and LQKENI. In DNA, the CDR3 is TGTGCCAGCTCACCGGCTGCACAGACGAACACAGATACGCAGTATTTT. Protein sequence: CASSPAAQTNTDTQYF. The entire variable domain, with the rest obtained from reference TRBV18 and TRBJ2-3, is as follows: NAGVMQNPRHLVRRRGQEARLRCSPMKGHSHVYWYRQLPEEGLKFMVYLQKENIIDESGMPKERFSAEFPKEGPSILRIQQVVRGDSAAYFCASSPAAQTNTDTQYFGPGTRLTVL.

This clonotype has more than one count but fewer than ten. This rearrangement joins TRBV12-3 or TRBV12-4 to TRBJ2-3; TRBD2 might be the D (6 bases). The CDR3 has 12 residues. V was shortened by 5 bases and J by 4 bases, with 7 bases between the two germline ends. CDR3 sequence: CASSTSSDTQYF. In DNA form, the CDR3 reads TGTGCCAGCAGTACTAGCTCAGATACGCAGTATTTT.

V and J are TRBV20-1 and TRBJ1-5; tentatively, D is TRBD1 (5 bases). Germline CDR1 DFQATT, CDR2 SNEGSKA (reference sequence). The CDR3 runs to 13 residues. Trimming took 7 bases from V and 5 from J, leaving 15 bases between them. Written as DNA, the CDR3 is TGCAGTGGAGCCGGGGCCAGTCATCAGCCCCAGCATTTT. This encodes CSGAGASHQPQHF.

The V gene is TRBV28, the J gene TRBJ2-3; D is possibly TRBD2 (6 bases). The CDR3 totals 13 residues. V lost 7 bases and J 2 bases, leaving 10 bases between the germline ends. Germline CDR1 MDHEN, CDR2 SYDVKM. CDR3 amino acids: CASKEGLTDTQYF. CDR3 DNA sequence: TGTGCCAGCAAGGAGGGGCTCACAGATACGCAGTATTTT. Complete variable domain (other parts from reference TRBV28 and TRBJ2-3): DVKVTQSSRYLVKRTGEKVFLECVQDMDHENMFWYRQDPGLGLRLIYFSYDVKMKEKGDIPEGYSVSREKKERFSLILESASTNQTSMYLCASKEGLTDTQYFGPGTRLTVL.

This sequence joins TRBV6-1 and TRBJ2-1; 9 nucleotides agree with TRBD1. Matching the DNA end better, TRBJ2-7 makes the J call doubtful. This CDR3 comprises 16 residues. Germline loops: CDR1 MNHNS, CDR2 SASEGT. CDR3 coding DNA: TGTGCCAGCAGTGAAGCTTGGGACAGGGTATCGTACGAGCAGTACTTC. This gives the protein CASSEAWDRVSYEQYF.

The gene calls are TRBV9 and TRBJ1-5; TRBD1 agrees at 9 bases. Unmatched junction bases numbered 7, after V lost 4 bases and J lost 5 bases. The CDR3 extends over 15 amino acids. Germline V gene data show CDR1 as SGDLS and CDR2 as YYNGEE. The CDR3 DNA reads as TGTGCCAGCAGCCGTCTAGGGGACAGGGATCAGCCCCAGCATTTT. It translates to CASSRLGDRDQPQHF.

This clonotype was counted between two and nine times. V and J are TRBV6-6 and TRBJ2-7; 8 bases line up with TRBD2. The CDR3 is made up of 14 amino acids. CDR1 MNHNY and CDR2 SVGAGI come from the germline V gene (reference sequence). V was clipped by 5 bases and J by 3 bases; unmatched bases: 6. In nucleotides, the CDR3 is TGTGCCAGCAGTGCGGGGGGTCGTTACTACGAGCAGTACTTC. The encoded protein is CASSAGGRYYEQYF.

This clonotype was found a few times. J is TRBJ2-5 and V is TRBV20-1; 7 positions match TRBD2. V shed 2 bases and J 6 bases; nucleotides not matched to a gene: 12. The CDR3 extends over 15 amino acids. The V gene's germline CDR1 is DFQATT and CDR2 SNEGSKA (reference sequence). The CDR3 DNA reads TGCAGTGCTAGAAAACGGGGGGACCGCCAGAAGACCCAGTACTTC. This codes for CSARKRGDRQKTQYF.

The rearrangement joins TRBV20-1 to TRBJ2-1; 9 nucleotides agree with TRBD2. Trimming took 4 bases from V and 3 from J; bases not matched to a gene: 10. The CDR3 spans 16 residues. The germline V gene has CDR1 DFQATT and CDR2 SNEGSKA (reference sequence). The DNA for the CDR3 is TGCAGTGCTAAATCCCGGGCAGCGGGGGGCTACAATGAGCAGTTCTTC. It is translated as CSAKSRAAGGYNEQFF.

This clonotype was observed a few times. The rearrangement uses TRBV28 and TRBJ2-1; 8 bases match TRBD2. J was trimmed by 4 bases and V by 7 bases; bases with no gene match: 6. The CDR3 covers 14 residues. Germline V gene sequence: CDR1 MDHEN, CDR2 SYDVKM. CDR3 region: CASISGGPYNEQFF. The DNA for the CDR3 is TGTGCCAGCATTTCGGGGGGGCCTTACAATGAGCAGTTCTTC.

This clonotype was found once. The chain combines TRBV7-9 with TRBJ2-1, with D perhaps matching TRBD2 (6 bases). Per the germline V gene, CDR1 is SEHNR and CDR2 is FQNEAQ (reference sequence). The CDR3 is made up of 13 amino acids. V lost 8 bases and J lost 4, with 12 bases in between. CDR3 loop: CASAGSLYNEQFF. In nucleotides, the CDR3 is TGTGCCAGCGCGGGGAGCCTTTACAATGAGCAGTTCTTC. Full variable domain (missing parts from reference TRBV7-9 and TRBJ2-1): DTGVSQNPRHKITKRGQNVTFRCDPISEHNRLYWYRQTLGQGPEFLTYFQNEAQLEKSRLLSDRFSAERPKGSFSTLEIQRTEQGDSAMYLCASAGSLYNEQFFGPGTRLTVL.

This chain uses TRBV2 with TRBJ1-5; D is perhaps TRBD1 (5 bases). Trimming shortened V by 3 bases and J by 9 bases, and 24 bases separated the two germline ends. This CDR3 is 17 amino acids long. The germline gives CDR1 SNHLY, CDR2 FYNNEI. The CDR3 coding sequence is TGTGCCAGCAGTGATCCCCGGGGCAGGCTCTTGGAGCGGCCCCAGCATTTT. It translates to CASSDPRGRLLERPQHF.

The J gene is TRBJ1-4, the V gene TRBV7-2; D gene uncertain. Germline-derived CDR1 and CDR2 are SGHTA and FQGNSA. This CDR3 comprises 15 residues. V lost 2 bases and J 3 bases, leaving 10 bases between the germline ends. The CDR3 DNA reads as TGTGCCAGCAGCTTATCGGGCAGCCCTAATGAAAAACTGTTTTTT. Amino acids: CASSLSGSPNEKLFF. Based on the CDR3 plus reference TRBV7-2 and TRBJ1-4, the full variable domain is GAGVSQSPSNKVTEKGKDVELRCDPISGHTALYWYRQSLGQGLEFLIYFQGNSAPDKSGLPSDRFSAERTGGSVSTLTIQRTQQEDSAVYLCASSLSGSPNEKLFFGSGTQLSVL.

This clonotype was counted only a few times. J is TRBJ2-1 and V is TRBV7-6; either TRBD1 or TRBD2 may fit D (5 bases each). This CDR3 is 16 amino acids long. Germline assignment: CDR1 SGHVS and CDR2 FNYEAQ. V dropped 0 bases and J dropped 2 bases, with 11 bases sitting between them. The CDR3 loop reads CASSLALGRAYNEQFF. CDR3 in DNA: TGTGCCAGCAGCTTAGCGTTGGGACGGGCCTACAATGAGCAGTTCTTC.